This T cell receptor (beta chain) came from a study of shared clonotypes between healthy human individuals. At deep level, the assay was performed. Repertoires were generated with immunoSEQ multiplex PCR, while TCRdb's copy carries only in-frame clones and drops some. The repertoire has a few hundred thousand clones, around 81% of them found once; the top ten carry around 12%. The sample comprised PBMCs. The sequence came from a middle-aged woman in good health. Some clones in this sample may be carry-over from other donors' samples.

The CDR3 DNA reads TGTGCCTGGAGTGTCTATCGCGGGAGTCGAAATGAGCAGTTCTTC. Translating gives CAWSVYRGSRNEQFF. The V and J genes are TRBV30 and TRBJ2-1, with TRBD2 matching over 7 bases. V shed 0 bases and J 7 bases; nucleotides not matched to a gene: 9. In germline, CDR1 is GTSNPN, CDR2 SVGIG (reference sequence). This CDR3 has 15 residues.